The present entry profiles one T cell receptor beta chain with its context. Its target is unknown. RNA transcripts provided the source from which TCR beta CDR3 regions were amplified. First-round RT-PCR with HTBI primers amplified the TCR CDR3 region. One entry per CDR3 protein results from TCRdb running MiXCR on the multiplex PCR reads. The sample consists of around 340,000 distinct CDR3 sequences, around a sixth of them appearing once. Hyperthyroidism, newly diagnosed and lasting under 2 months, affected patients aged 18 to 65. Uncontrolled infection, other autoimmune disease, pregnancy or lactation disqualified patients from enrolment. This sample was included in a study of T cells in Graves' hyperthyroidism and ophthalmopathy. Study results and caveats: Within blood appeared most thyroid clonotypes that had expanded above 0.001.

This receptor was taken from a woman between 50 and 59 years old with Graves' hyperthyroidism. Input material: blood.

CDR3 protein: CASSGDHGSPLHF. The CDR3 bases are TGTGCCAGCAGTGGGGATCATGGTTCACCCCTCCACTTT. The chain employs TRBV2 and TRBJ1-6; D is unresolved. Germline V gene data show CDR1 as SNHLY and CDR2 as FYNNEI. CDR3 length equals 13 residues. Trimming left V 4 bases short and J 9 bases short, with 10 bases between.